The rows below give T cell receptor beta chains drawn from one sample of a study of shared clonotypes between healthy human individuals. Data came from immunoSEQ multiplex PCR; TCRdb stores just in-frame clones and leaves some out. The sample lists over a million clones; around 76% were seen once. The sequenced sample consisted of memory CD4+ T cells sorted from blood. The receptors come from a young man in good health. Each CDR3 is given with its conserved first and last residue. Each record gives: CDR3 length, J gene, D gene, clone size, V gene, CDR3 DNA, CDR3 protein. D genes are given only for firm matches. Clone size is given for some rows only: seen once, a few or many times, or a class if the clone is expanded.

15 | TRBJ1-2 | TRBD1 | few | TRBV6-1 | TGTGCCAGCAGTGTGGACAGGGGGAGCTTCTATGGCTACACCTTC | CASSVDRGSFYGYTF
12 | TRBJ1-6 | NA | few | TRBV14 | TGTGCCAGCAGCCAAGAGAGGGGACTCCTCCACTTT | CASSQERGLLHF
18 | TRBJ2-7 | TRBD2 | NA | TRBV18 | TGTGCCAGCTCCCCCGGGACTAGCGGGGGGCTTCCCCGGGTTGAGCAGTACTTC | CASSPGTSGGLPRVEQYF
13 | TRBJ1-2 | NA | NA | TRBV6-1 | TGTGCCAGCAGTGAAGTGCGTGGGAGTGGCTACACCTTC | CASSEVRGSGYTF
13 | TRBJ2-1 | NA | NA | TRBV5-1 | TGCGCCAGCAGCTTGCAGCGGGTCAATGAGCAGTTCTTC | CASSLQRVNEQFF
13 | TRBJ1-5 | NA | few | TRBV7-2 | TGTGCCAGCAGCTTGACAGGAGCCCAGCCCCAGCATTTT | CASSLTGAQPQHF
16 | TRBJ2-7 | TRBD2 | once | TRBV7-9 | TGTGCCAGCAGCCCCCCTTTTGAGCGGGGCTTGGACGAGCAGTACTTC | CASSPPFERGLDEQYF
15 | TRBJ2-2 | NA | NA | TRBV28 | TGTGCCAGCAGTTTATGGTCCTCCTACACCGGGGAGCTGTTTTTT | CASSLWSSYTGELFF
17 | TRBJ2-7 | NA | once | TRBV7-9 | TGTGCCAGCAATGATCTTCTGGGAACCTTCAAAGGGTACGAGCAGTACTTC | CASNDLLGTFKGYEQYF
17 | TRBJ2-3 | TRBD2 | NA | TRBV7-6 | TGTGCCAGCAGCTTAAGGGGACTAGCGGGAAGCACAGATACGCAGTATTTT | CASSLRGLAGSTDTQYF
15 | TRBJ2-6 | NA | NA | TRBV5-1 | TGCGCCAGCAGCTTGGAAGTCGTTCGAGCCAACGTCCTGACTTTC | CASSLEVVRANVLTF
14 | TRBJ2-1 | NA | NA | TRBV9 | TGTGCCAGCAGCGTAAGTAGTCATTACAATGAGCAGTTCTTC | CASSVSSHYNEQFF
16 | TRBJ2-3 | TRBD1 | NA | TRBV9 | TGTGCCAGCAGCGCGGGGGACAGGGGAGTTATAGATACGCAGTATTTT | CASSAGDRGVIDTQYF
13 | TRBJ1-1 | TRBD1 | NA | TRBV7-2 | TGTGCCAGCAGCATTCGACAGGGCGAATCAGCTTTCTTT | CASSIRQGESAFF
14 | TRBJ1-2 | NA | NA | TRBV5-4 | TGTGCCAGCAGCTTGCGGACAGCGAGGAATGGCTACACCTTC | CASSLRTARNGYTF
16 | TRBJ2-5 | NA | NA | TRBV5-1 | TGCGCCAGCAGCTTGCTGGGTGGGGCTAGCTCAGAGACCCAGTACTTC | CASSLLGGASSETQYF
13 | TRBJ2-7 | NA | NA | TRBV6-6 | TGTGCCAGCATTCAAGGGACTCCCTACGAGCAGTACTTC | CASIQGTPYEQYF
14 | TRBJ2-7 | NA | NA | TRBV29-1 | TGCAGCGTTGATATTTCCGGAAGCTCCTACGAGCAGTACTTC | CSVDISGSSYEQYF
15 | TRBJ2-4 | TRBD1 | NA | TRBV7-8 | TGTGCCAGCAGCTCACAGGGGCAACCACCAAACATTCAGTACTTC | CASSSQGQPPNIQYF
14 | TRBJ1-6 | NA | NA | TRBV30 | TGTGCCTGGAAAGCGAGCAGATTAAATTCACCCCTCCACTTT | CAWKASRLNSPLHF
14 | TRBJ1-4 | NA | many | TRBV28 | TGTGCCAGCAGTTCGGGACAAAACAAAGAAAAACTGTTTTTT | CASSSGQNKEKLFF
12 | TRBJ1-4 | TRBD1 | many | TRBV5-6 | TGTGCCAGCAGCTACCAGACAGGGCATGTCTCCTTT | CASSYQTGHVSF
19 | TRBJ1-4 | NA | NA | TRBV5-1 | TGCGCCAGCAGCTTGAGCCTATTAGGCGGCGGAACAACTAATGAAAAACTGTTTTTT | CASSLSLLGGGTTNEKLFF